The TCR beta chain under discussion was sequenced for a study of cytomegalovirus exposure and HLA in healthy donors. Germline assignment: CDR1 SGDLS and CDR2 YYNGEE. The CDR3 contains 15 residues. The ends were cut back, 4 bases at V and 2 bases at J, with 16 bases in the middle. This clone was seen more than once but under ten times. Its antigen is not known. Study observations and caveats: With later analysis, a missense DCLRE1C variant became linked to TCR beta V- and J-gene trimming.

The PCR used 60 Vbeta and 13 Jbeta primers. Assay: immunoSEQ multiplex PCR; the TCRdb copy retains only in-frame clones and omits some. Of some 170,000 clones listed, roughly 79% are singletons. V is TRBV9 and J is TRBJ2-7; possibly TRBD2 for D (5 bases). The sample consisted of PBMCs. This clonotype was sampled from a woman aged 45 to 65 in good health and CMV-seronegative. The chain's CDR3 is CASSSFVGNAYEQYF. For the CDR3, the DNA is TGTGCCAGCAGCTCCTTTGTCGGGAACGCCTACGAGCAGTACTTC.